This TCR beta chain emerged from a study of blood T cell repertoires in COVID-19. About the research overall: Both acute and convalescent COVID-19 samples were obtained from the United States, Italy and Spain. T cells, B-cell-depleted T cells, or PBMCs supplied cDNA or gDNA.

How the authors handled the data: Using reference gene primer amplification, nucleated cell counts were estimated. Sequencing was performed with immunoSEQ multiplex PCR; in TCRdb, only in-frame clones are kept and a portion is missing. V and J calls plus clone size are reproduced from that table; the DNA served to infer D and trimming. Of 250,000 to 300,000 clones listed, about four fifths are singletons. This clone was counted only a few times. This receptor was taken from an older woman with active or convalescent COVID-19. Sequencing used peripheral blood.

CDR3 DNA sequence: TGTGCCAGCAGCTTAGGGGCTAGCGGGGGGGAGTACCAAGAGACCCAGTACTTC. Its translation: CASSLGASGGEYQETQYF. This chain uses TRBV7-8 with TRBJ2-5; 12 bases align to TRBD2. The CDR3 is 18 amino acids. Unmatched junction bases numbered 6, after V lost 1 base and J lost 0 bases. Per the germline V gene, CDR1 is SGHVS and CDR2 is FQNEAQ.